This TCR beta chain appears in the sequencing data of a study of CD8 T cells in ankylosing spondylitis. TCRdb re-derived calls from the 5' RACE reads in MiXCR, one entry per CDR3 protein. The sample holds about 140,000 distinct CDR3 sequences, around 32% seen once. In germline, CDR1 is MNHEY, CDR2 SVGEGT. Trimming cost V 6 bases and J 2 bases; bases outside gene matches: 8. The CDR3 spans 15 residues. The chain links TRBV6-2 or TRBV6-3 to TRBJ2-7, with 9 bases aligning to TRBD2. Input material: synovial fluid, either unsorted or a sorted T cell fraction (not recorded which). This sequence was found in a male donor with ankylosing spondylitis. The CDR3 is CASRTSGRLTYEQYF. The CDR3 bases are TGTGCCAGCAGGACCAGCGGGAGGCTTACCTACGAGCAGTACTTC.